The 23 T cell receptor beta chains reported below all come from one sample, sequenced in a study of CD8+CD57+ T cells in acquired aplastic anemia. Researchers used genomic DNA as the template to profile TCR beta VDJ and CDR3. TCRdb re-called the reads with MiXCR, one entry per CDR3 protein. The sample lists roughly 170,000 distinct CDR3 sequences, around 50% occurring once. Whoever was chosen for sequencing had shown CD8+CD57+ cell expansion by flow cytometry. Sequencing was carried out using sorted CD4+, CD8+, or CD8+CD57+ T cells (not recorded which) from PBMCs. The receptor set was obtained from a human donor with aplastic anemia.

The chain links TRBV7-6 to TRBJ2-5; TRBD2 might be the D (5 bases). Trimming cost V 5 bases and J 4 bases, with 11 bases left between them. The CDR3 length is 13 residues. Looked up from germline, CDR1 is SGHVS and CDR2 is FNYEAQ. The CDR3 loop reads CASSPGVGETQYF. DNA of the CDR3: TGTGCCAGCAGCCCCGGGGTGGGAGAGACCCAGTACTTC.

The V gene is TRBV11-2, the J gene TRBJ2-7; a weak D match, TRBD2 (5 bases). The CDR3 contains 15 residues. Germline V gene sequence: CDR1 SGHAT, CDR2 FQNNGV. Trimming removed 1 base at V and 3 bases at J, with 13 bases between. The DNA for the CDR3 is TGTGCCAGCAGCTTAGGAGGGCCCCTTATCTACGAGCAGTACTTC. Translating gives CASSLGGPLIYEQYF.

In nucleotides, the CDR3 is TGTGCCAGCACTGACAGGGCCTTCACCGGGGAGCTGTTTTTT. Protein sequence: CASTDRAFTGELFF. The chain links TRBV27 to TRBJ2-2; 7 bases align to TRBD1. Trimming at V came to 7 bases and at J to 4 bases, leaving 6 bases not matched to a gene. Germline assignment: CDR1 MNHEY and CDR2 SMNVEV (reference sequence). This CDR3 comprises 14 residues.

The sample holds a few counts of this clonotype. The chain carries TRBV10-3 and TRBJ1-2; TRBD1 matches 9 bases. Trimming took 4 bases from V and 4 from J; bases not matched to a gene: 4. Germline CDR1 reads ENHRY; CDR2 reads SYGVKD. The CDR3 contains 14 residues. This CDR3 is CAISGTGATYGYTF. The CDR3 DNA reads as TGTGCCATCAGTGGGACAGGGGCCACCTATGGCTACACCTTC.

This clonotype came up many times. The chain recombines TRBV20-1 with TRBJ1-5; tentatively, D is TRBD1 (6 bases). This CDR3 is 15 amino acids long. Looked up from germline, CDR1 is DFQATT and CDR2 is SNEGSKA (reference sequence). Deletions cut 3 bases from V and 3 bases from J, with 15 bases between. CDR3 nucleotides: TGCAGTGCTAGCCCGGGACACCAAACCAATCAGCCCCAGCATTTT. This sequence encodes CSASPGHQTNQPQHF.

This clonotype was seen a single time. J is TRBJ2-3 and V is TRBV6-1, with a tentative D call TRBD2 (6 bases). V was shortened by 6 bases and J by 1 base, with 14 bases between the two germline ends. Germline CDR1 and CDR2: MNHNS and SASEGT. The CDR3 extends over 15 amino acids. This chain's CDR3 is CASSPRDHRTDTQYF. CDR3 bases: TGTGCCAGCAGCCCGCGGGACCACCGCACAGATACGCAGTATTTT.

This clonotype was detected only once. This may be a read error: a much more frequent sequence differs by one nucleotide. The chain is built from TRBV10-3 and TRBJ1-2; 9 nucleotides align to TRBD1. Germline V gives CDR1 ENHRY, CDR2 SYGVKD. The junction had 4 bases not matched to a gene; V was cut back by 5 bases and J by 6 bases. The CDR3 consists of 13 residues. The chain's CDR3 is CAISPGTGNGYTF. The CDR3 DNA sequence: TGTGCCATCAGTCCCGGGACAGGGAATGGCTACACCTTC.

The sample holds many counts of this clonotype. The chain carries TRBV11-2 and TRBJ2-5; D unclear. CDR1 and CDR2 (germline): SGHAT, FQNNGV. Trimming pared 3 bases from V and 1 base from J, leaving 6 bases between. CDR3 length: 13 residues. The chain's CDR3 is CASSFGSQETQYF. The DNA of the CDR3 is TGTGCCAGCAGCTTCGGCAGCCAAGAGACCCAGTACTTC.

The table lists this clonotype with a count of one. CDR3 in DNA: TGCAGTGCTAGGTTTGACAGGGGACTCGTTGAAAAACTGTTTTTT. This gives the protein CSARFDRGLVEKLFF. This rearrangement joins TRBV20-1 to TRBJ1-4; 8 bases are shared with TRBD1. Looked up from germline, CDR1 is DFQATT and CDR2 is SNEGSKA (reference sequence). The CDR3 is 15 residues long. Trimming removed 3 bases from V and 7 bases from J; junction bases left unmatched: 10.

The chain recombines TRBV29-1 with TRBJ2-3; 10 bases fit TRBD1. V lost 6 bases, J lost 12 bases, and 6 bases stayed unmatched. The germline CDR1 and CDR2 sequences are SQVTM and ANQGSEA. The CDR3 runs 11 residues. CDR3 residues: CSVRGQGKQYF. The CDR3 region has the DNA TGCAGCGTACGGGGACAGGGGAAACAGTATTTT.

V gene TRBV19 combines with J gene TRBJ1-6, with TRBD1 as a possible D gene (5 bases). CDR3 length: 14 amino acids. Germline V lookup: CDR1 LNHDA, CDR2 SQIVND (reference sequence). Trimming stripped 9 bases from V and 9 bases from J, with 18 bases between. The CDR3 nucleotides are TGTGCCAGCGCTGACAGCGGGGCCGTTTCACCCCTCCACTTT. Encoded protein: CASADSGAVSPLHF. The whole variable domain, remainder taken from reference TRBV19 and TRBJ1-6, is DGGITQSPKYLFRKEGQNVTLSCEQNLNHDAMYWYRQDPGQGLRLIYYSQIVNDFQKGDIAEGYSVSREKKESFPLTVTSAQKNPTAFYLCASADSGAVSPLHFGNGTRLTVT.

This chain uses TRBV29-1 with TRBJ2-1; D not resolved. Germline V gives CDR1 SQVTM, CDR2 ANQGSEA. CDR3 length: 12 residues. Between the trimmed V and J ends, which lost 6 bases and 4 bases, there was a span of 10 bases. This chain's CDR3 is CSVPGRYNEQFF. CDR3 coding DNA: TGCAGCGTCCCCGGCAGATACAATGAGCAGTTCTTC.

This clonotype was detected only a few times. The chain joins TRBV6-5 to TRBJ2-2, with 10 bases aligning to TRBD2. CDR3 size: 17 residues. Per the germline V gene, CDR1 is MNHEY and CDR2 is SVGAGI. V was pared by 1 base and J by 6 bases, with 8 bases of the junction left unmatched. CDR3 sequence (DNA): TGTGCCAGCAGTTACTGGGCTTCGAGCGGGGGGGCCGGGGAGCTGTTTTTT. It yields the protein CASSYWASSGGAGELFF.

As to this clonotype: A much larger clonotype is one base distant, so this may be a read error. The rearrangement uses TRBV14 and TRBJ1-1; D is undetermined. This CDR3 is built from 13 residues. The V gene's germline CDR1 is SGHDN and CDR2 FVKESK. V lost 3 bases to trimming and J lost 1 base, with 6 bases between them. CDR3 protein: CASSQSTNTEAFF. In DNA, the CDR3 is TGTGCCAGCAGCCAGTCTACGAACACTGAAGCTTTCTTT.

The chain uses TRBV11-2 and TRBJ2-2; D perhaps matches TRBD2 (6 bases). Germline V gene sequence: CDR1 SGHAT, CDR2 FQNNGV. V shed 1 base and J shed 4 bases, with 13 bases lying between them. This CDR3 region has 16 residues. CDR3 in DNA: TGTGCCAGCAGCTTAGGATTGCGGGGACCCACCGGGGAGCTGTTTTTT. It codes for CASSLGLRGPTGELFF.

Details on this clonotype: This may be a read error, as it is one base from a much larger clone. The chain combines TRBV5-1 with TRBJ1-1; tentative D call: TRBD1 (6 bases). Germline lookup yields CDR1 SGHRS and CDR2 YFSETQ. CDR3 size: 15 residues. The CDR3 loop is CASSTGPSRDTEASF. The CDR3 coding sequence is TGCGCCAGCAGCACAGGACCCTCCCGGGACACTGAAGCTTCCTTT.

This clonotype has ten or more counts. The chain employs TRBV12-3 or TRBV12-4 and TRBJ2-1, with 11 bases that match TRBD2. Trimming at V came to 8 bases and at J to 7 bases, leaving 16 bases not matched to a gene. The CDR3 is made up of 17 amino acids. The CDR3 protein is CASAFARLAGGRNEQFF. For the CDR3, the DNA is TGTGCCAGCGCCTTTGCACGATTAGCGGGGGGGCGGAATGAGCAGTTCTTC.

This clonotype appeared a few times. The gene calls are TRBV30 and TRBJ2-6; D gene ambiguous. In germline, CDR1 is GTSNPN, CDR2 SVGIG (reference sequence). V was cut by 1 base and J by 4 bases, with 8 bases left in between. The CDR3 spans 14 residues. The CDR3 here is CAWSGLAGANVLTF. CDR3 nucleotide sequence: TGTGCCTGGAGTGGTTTAGCCGGGGCCAACGTCCTGACTTTC.

This clonotype was detected only a few times. The rearrangement joins TRBV20-1 to TRBJ1-6; TRBD1 is a possible D gene (6 bases). V gave up 5 bases and J gave up 7 bases, with 15 bases separating them. The CDR3 is made up of 14 amino acids. CDR1 DFQATT and CDR2 SNEGSKA come from the germline V gene (reference sequence). As DNA, the CDR3 is TGCAGTGCTGTCCGGACAGTAAGGAATTCACCCCTCCACTTT. Protein sequence: CSAVRTVRNSPLHF.

This clonotype appeared once. The chain carries TRBV7-9 and TRBJ2-5; D perhaps matches TRBD2 (5 bases). The CDR3 loop spans 16 amino acids. Trimming cost V 1 base and J 2 bases, with 14 bases left between them. Germline loops: CDR1 SEHNR, CDR2 FQNEAQ (reference sequence). The CDR3 DNA reads as TGTGCCAGCAGCTTAGATGAGGGCATGGGGCAAGAGACCCAGTACTTC. This gives the protein CASSLDEGMGQETQYF.

The CDR3 DNA is TGTGCCAGCAGCCTCCGCGGGACGACCGGGGAGCTGTTTTTT. This translates into CASSLRGTTGELFF. The J gene is TRBJ2-2, the V gene TRBV11-2, with a possible D match to TRBD2 (6 bases). CDR3 length equals 14 residues. With 5 bases removed from V and 5 bases from J, the gap between germline ends came to 12 bases. Germline loops: CDR1 SGHAT, CDR2 FQNNGV.

This clonotype was detected many times. The V call is TRBV19, the J call TRBJ1-2, with 7 bases aligning to TRBD1. From germline, CDR1 is LNHDA and CDR2 SQIVND (reference sequence). V was pared by 7 bases and J by 2 bases, with 7 bases of the junction left unmatched. The CDR3 spans 14 residues. The CDR3 DNA reads as TGTGCCAGTACCTTGACAGGGACGAACTATGGCTACACCTTC. It is translated as CASTLTGTNYGYTF.

This clonotype was counted a few times. The chain is built from TRBV11-2 and TRBJ1-5; TRBD1 is a possible D gene (5 bases). CDR1 and CDR2 (germline): SGHAT, FQNNGV. Trimming removed 6 bases from V and 4 bases from J, with 13 bases in between. The CDR3 extends over 14 amino acids. CDR3 protein: CASSWGSLNQPQHF. CDR3 coding DNA: TGTGCCAGCAGTTGGGGGTCTCTTAATCAGCCCCAGCATTTT.